Sequencing of this T cell receptor beta chain was carried out in a study of T cell responses to AZD1222 COVID-19 vaccine. Assay used: immunoSEQ multiplex PCR; TCRdb lists only in-frame clones, some missing. The table has fewer than 150,000 clones, roughly 91% seen once; the top ten hold 4.5% to 6%. This CDR3 is 15 amino acids long. V lost 5 bases and J lost 8, with 18 bases in between. Germline V gives CDR1 LGHDT, CDR2 YNNKEL (reference sequence). This chain connects TRBV3-1 (or the pseudogene TRBV3-2) to TRBJ1-4, with a possible D match to TRBD1 (6 bases). This clonotype was sampled from an adult who received the AZD1222 COVID-19 vaccine. This specimen consisted of peripheral blood, obtained 28 days after the second AZD1222 dose. The DNA for the CDR3 is TGTGCCAGCAGCTTACAGGGTCCTTTGGGAGAAAAACTGTTTTTT. Amino acids: CASSLQGPLGEKLFF.